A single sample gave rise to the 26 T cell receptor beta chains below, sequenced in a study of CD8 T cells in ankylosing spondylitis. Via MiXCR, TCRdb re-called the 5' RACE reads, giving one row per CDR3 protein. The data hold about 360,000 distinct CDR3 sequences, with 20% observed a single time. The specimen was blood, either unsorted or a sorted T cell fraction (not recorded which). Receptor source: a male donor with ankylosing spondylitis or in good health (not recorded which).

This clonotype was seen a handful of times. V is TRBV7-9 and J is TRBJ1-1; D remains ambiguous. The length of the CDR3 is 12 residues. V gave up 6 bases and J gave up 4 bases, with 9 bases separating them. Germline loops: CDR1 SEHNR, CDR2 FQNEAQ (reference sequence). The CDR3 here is CASRTGSTEAFF. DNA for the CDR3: TGTGCCAGCAGAACCGGGTCCACTGAAGCTTTCTTT.

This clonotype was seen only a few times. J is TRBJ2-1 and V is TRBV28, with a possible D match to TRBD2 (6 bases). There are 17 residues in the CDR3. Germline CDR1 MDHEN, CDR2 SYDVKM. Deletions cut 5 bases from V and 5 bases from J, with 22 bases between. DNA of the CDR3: TGTGCCAGCAGTCTAGGGGCTAGCGAAGGGGTCAACAATGAGCAGTTCTTC. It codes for CASSLGASEGVNNEQFF.

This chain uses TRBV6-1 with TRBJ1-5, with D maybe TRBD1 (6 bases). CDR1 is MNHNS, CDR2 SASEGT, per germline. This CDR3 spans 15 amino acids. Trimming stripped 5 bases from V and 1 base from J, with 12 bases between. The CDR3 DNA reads TGTGCCAGCAGTCCCGGGGGGCTCAGCAATCAGCCCCAGCATTTT. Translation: CASSPGGLSNQPQHF.

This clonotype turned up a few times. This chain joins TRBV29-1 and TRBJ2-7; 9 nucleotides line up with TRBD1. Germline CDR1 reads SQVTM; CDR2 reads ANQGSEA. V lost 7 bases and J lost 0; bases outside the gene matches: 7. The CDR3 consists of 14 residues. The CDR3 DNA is TGCAGCGCCGAAGGGGACAGGGTCTCCTACGAGCAGTACTTC. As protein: CSAEGDRVSYEQYF.

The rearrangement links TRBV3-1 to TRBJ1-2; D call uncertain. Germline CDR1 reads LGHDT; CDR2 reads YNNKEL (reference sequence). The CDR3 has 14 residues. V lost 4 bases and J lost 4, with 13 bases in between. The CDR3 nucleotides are TGTGCCAGCAGCCCTGGTCAACGGACCTATGGCTACACCTTC. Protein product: CASSPGQRTYGYTF.

CDR3 DNA sequence: TGCAGCGTTGAAGACGGACAATCGAACACCGGGGAGCTGTTTTTT. Its translation: CSVEDGQSNTGELFF. J is TRBJ2-2 and V is TRBV29-1, with D perhaps matching TRBD1 (5 bases). The CDR3 covers 15 residues. Germline loops: CDR1 SQVTM, CDR2 ANQGSEA. Trimming cost V 0 bases and J 0 bases, with 8 bases left between them.

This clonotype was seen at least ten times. The CDR3 spells CASSPTGSNQPQHF. The CDR3 DNA reads TGTGCCAGCTCACCTACAGGGAGCAATCAGCCCCAGCATTTT. The chain carries TRBV12-3 or TRBV12-4 and TRBJ1-5; possibly TRBD1 for D (6 bases). The CDR3 runs 14 residues. V was pared by 8 bases and J by 1 base, with 12 bases between.

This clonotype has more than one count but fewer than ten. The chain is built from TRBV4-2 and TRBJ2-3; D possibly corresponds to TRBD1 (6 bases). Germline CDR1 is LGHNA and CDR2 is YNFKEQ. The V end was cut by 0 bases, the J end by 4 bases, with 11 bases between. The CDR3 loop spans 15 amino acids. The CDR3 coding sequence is TGTGCCAGCAGCCAAGATGTCCCAGGGGCAGATACGCAGTATTTT. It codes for CASSQDVPGADTQYF.

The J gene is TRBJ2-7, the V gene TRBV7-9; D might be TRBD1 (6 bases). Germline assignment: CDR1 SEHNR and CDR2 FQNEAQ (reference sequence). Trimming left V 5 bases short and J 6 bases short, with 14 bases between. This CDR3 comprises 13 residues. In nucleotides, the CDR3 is TGTGCCAGCAGCAAGATCGGCAGGGGCGAGCAGTACTTC. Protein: CASSKIGRGEQYF. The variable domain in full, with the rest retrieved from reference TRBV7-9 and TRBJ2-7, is DTGVSQNPRHKITKRGQNVTFRCDPISEHNRLYWYRQTLGQGPEFLTYFQNEAQLEKSRLLSDRFSAERPKGSFSTLEIQRTEQGDSAMYLCASSKIGRGEQYFGPGTRLTVT.

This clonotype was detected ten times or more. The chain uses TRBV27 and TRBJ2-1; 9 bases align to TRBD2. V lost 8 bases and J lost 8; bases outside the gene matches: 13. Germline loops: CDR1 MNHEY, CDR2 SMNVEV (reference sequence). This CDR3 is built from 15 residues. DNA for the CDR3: TGTGCCAGCGCGGGGGGGAGTACATGGGTCGATGAGCAGTTCTTC. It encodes CASAGGSTWVDEQFF.

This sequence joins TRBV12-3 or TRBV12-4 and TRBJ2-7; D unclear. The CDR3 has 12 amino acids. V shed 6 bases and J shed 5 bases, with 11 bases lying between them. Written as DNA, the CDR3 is TGTGCCAGCAGGAGCGACGAGGACGAGCAGTACTTC. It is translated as CASRSDEDEQYF.

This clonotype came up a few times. CDR3 amino acids: CASSLGTGTGVGETQYF. DNA for the CDR3: TGTGCCAGCAGCTTAGGAACCGGGACAGGGGTTGGAGAGACCCAGTACTTC. The chain combines TRBV7-3 with TRBJ2-5; 10 bases match TRBD1. Unmatched junction bases numbered 10, after V lost 2 bases and J lost 4 bases. CDR3 length equals 17 residues. CDR1 is SGHTA, CDR2 FQGTGA, per germline. The whole variable domain, filled in from reference TRBV7-3 and TRBJ2-5, reads GAGVSQTPSNKVTEKGKYVELRCDPISGHTALYWYRQSLGQGPEFLIYFQGTGAADDSGLPNDRFFAVRPEGSVSTLKIQRTERGDSAVYLCASSLGTGTGVGETQYFGPGTRLLVL.

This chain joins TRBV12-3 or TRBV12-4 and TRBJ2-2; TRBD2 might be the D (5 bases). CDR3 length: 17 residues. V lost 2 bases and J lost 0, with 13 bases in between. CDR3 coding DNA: TGTGCCAGCAGTTTATTATCTAGCTCCGCGAACACCGGGGAGCTGTTTTTT. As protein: CASSLLSSSANTGELFF.

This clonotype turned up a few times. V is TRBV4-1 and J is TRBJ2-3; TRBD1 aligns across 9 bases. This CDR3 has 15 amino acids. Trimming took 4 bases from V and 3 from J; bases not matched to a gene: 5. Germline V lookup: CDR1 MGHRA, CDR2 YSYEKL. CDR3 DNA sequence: TGCGCCAGCAGCCCCCGGGACAGGGAAACAGATACGCAGTATTTT. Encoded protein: CASSPRDRETDTQYF.

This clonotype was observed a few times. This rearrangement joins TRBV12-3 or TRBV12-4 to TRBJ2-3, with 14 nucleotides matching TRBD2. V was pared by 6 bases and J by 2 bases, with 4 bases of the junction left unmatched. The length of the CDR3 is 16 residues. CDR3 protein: CASSRTSGGTTDTQYF. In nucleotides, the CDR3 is TGTGCCAGCAGCCGGACTAGCGGGGGGACCACAGATACGCAGTATTTT.

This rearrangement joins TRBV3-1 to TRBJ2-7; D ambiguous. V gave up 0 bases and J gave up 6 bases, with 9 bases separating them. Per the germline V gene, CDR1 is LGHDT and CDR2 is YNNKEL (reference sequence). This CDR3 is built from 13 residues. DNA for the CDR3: TGTGCCAGCAGCCAAGATCCCCCCTCCGAGCAGTACTTC. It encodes CASSQDPPSEQYF.

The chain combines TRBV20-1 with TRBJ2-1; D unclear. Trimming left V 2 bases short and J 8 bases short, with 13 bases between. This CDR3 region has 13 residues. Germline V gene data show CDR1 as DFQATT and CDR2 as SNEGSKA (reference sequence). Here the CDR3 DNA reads TGCAGTGCTAGAAATCCTCTAGGGTATGAGCAGTTCTTC. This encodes CSARNPLGYEQFF.

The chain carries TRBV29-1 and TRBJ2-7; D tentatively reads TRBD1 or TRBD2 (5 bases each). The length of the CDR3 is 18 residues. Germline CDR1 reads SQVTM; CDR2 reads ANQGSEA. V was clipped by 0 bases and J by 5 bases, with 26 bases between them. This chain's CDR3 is CSVEDRDGWFPSFDEQYF. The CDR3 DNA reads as TGCAGCGTTGAAGACCGGGACGGGTGGTTCCCTAGTTTTGACGAGCAGTACTTC.

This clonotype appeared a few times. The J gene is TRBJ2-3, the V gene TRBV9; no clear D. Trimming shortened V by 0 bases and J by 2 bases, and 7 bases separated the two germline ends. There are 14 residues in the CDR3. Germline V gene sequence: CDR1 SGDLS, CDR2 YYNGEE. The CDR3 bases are TGTGCCAGCAGCGTAGGGGGTGACACAGATACGCAGTATTTT. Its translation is CASSVGGDTDTQYF.

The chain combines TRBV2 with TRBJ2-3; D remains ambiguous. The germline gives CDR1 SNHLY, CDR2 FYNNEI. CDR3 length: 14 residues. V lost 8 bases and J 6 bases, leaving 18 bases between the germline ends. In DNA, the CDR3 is TGTGCCAGCGAAGCTCCTGGCCCCTACGATACGCAGTATTTT. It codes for CASEAPGPYDTQYF.

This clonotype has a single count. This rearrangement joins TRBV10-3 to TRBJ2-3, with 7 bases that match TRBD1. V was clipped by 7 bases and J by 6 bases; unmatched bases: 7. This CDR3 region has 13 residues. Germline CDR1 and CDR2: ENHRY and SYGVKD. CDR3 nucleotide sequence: TGTGCCATCAACGGACAGGCGGCGGATACGCAGTATTTT. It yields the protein CAINGQAADTQYF.

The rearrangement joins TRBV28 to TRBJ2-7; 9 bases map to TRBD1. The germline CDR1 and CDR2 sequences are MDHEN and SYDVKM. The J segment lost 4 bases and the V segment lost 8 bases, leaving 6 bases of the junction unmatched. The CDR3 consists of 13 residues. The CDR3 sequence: CASRTGVEYEQYF. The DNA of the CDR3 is TGTGCCAGCCGGACAGGGGTTGAGTACGAGCAGTACTTC. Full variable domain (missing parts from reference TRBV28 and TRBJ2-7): DVKVTQSSRYLVKRTGEKVFLECVQDMDHENMFWYRQDPGLGLRLIYFSYDVKMKEKGDIPEGYSVSREKKERFSLILESASTNQTSMYLCASRTGVEYEQYFGPGTRLTVT.

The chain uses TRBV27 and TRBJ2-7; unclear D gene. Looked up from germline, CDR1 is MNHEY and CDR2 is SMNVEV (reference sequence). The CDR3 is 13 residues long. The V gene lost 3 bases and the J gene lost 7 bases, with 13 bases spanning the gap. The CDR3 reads CASSLGGLREQYF. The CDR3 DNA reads TGTGCCAGCAGTTTGGGCGGCTTACGTGAGCAGTACTTC.

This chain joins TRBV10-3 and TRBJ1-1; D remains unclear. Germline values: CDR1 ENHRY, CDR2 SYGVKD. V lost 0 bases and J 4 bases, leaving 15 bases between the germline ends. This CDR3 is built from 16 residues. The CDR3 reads CAISESIAGFGTEAFF. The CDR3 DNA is TGTGCCATCAGTGAGTCGATCGCCGGGTTTGGCACTGAAGCTTTCTTT.

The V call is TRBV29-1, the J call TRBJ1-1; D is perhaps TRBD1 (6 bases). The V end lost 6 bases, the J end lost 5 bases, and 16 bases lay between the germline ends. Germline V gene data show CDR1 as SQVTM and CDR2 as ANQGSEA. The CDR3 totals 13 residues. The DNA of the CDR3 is TGCAGCGTCTTAAACAGGGAGAGGACTGAAGCTTTCTTT. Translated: CSVLNRERTEAFF. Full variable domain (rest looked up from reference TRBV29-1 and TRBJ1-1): SAVISQKPSRDICQRGTSLTIQCQVDSQVTMMFWYRQQPGQSLTLIATANQGSEATYESGFVIDKFPISRPNLTFSTLTVSNMSPEDSSIYLCSVLNRERTEAFFGQGTRLTVV.

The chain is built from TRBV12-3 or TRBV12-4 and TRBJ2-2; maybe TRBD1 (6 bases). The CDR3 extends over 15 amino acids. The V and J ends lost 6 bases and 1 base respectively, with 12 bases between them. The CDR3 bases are TGTGCCAGCAGGCGGCCACAGGGGAACACCGGGGAGCTGTTTTTT. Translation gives CASRRPQGNTGELFF.